This T cell receptor (beta chain) was identified during a study of cytomegalovirus exposure and HLA in healthy donors. Germline assignment: CDR1 SGHNT and CDR2 YYREEE (reference sequence). Trimming left V 0 bases short and J 5 bases short, with 5 bases between. The CDR3 is 12 amino acids. Primers for the PCR totalled 60 Vbeta and 13 Jbeta. Libraries were prepared by immunoSEQ multiplex PCR; TCRdb keeps only in-frame clonotypes and omits some of them. Among over 100,000 clones listed, 74% were seen once. The source of this sequence is a human donor in good health. Source material: PBMCs. The V call is TRBV5-4, the J call TRBJ2-5; D is uncertain. The chain's CDR3 is CASSLDWETQYF. The CDR3 DNA reads as TGTGCCAGCAGCTTGGACTGGGAGACCCAGTACTTC.